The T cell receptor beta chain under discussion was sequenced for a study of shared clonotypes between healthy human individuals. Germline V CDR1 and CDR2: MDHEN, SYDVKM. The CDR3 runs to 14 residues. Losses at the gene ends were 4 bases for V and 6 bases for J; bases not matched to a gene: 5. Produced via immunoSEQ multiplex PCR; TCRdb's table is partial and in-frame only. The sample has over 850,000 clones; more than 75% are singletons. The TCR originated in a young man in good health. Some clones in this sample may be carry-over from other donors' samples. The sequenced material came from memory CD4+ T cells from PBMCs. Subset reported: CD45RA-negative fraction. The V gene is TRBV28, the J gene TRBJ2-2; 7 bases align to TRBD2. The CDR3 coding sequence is TGTGCCAGCAGTTCCGCCACTAGCGCCGGGGAGCTGTTTTTT. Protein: CASSSATSAGELFF.